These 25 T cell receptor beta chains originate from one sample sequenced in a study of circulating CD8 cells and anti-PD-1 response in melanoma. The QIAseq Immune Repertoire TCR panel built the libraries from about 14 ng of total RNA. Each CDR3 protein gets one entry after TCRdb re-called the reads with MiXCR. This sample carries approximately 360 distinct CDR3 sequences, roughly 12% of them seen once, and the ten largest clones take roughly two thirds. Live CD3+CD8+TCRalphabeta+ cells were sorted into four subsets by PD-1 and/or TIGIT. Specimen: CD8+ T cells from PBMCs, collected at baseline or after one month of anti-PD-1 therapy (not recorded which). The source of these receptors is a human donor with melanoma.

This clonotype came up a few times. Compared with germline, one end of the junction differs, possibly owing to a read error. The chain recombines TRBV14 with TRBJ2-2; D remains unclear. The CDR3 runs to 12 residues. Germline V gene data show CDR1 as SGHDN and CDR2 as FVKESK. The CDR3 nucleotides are TGTTCCAGCAGCCTAGAGACCGGGGAGCTGTTTTTT. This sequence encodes CSSSLETGELFF.

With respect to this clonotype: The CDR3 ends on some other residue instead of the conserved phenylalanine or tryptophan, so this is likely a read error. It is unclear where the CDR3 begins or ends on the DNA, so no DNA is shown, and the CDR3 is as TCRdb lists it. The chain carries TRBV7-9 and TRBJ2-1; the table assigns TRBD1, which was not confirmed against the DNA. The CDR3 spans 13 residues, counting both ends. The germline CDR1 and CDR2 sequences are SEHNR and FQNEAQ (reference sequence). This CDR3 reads CAGSNRPRDLGFY.

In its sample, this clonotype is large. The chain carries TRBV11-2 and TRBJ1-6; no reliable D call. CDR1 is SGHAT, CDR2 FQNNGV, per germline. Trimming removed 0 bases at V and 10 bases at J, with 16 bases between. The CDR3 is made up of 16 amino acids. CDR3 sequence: CASSLDPQPRISPLHF. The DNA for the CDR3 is TGTGCCAGCAGCTTAGATCCCCAACCGAGGATCTCACCCCTCCACTTT.

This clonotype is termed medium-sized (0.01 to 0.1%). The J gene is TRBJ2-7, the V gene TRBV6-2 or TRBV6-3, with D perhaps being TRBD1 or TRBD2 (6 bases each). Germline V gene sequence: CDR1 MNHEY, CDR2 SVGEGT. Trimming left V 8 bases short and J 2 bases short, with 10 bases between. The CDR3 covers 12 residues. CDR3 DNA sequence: TGTGCCAGCGGCGGGACACCCTACGAGCAGTACTTC. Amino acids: CASGGTPYEQYF.

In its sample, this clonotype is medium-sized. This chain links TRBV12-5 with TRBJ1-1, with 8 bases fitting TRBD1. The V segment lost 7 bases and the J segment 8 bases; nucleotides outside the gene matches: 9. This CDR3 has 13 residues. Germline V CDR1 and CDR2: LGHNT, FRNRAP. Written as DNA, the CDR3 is TGTGCTAGTGCCTTGGACAGGGTACAGGAAGCTTTCTTT. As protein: CASALDRVQEAFF.

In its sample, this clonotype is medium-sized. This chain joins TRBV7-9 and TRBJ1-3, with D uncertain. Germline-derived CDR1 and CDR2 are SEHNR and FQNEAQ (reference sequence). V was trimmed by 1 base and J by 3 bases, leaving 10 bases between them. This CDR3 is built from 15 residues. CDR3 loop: CASSLGESGGNTIYF. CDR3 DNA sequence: TGTGCCAGCAGCTTAGGGGAGTCGGGTGGAAACACCATATATTTT.

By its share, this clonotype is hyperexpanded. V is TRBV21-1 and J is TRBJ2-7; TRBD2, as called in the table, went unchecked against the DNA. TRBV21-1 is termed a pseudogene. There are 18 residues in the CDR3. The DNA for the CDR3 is TGTGCCAGCAGCACAGCGGCTAGCGGGGGGGTCTCCTCCTACGAGCAGTACTTC. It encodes CASSTAASGGVSSYEQYF.

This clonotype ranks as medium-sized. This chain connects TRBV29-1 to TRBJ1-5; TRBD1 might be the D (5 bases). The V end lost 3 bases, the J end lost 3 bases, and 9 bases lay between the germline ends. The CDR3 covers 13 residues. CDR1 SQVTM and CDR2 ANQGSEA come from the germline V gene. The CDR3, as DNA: TGCAGCGTTGATGAGGGGACCAATCAGCCCCAGCATTTT. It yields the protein CSVDEGTNQPQHF.

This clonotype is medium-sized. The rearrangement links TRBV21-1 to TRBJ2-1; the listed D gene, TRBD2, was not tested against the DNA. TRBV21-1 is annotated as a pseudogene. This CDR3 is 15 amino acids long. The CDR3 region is CASSSGLSSYNEQFF. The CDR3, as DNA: TGTGCCAGCAGCTCGGGACTAAGCTCCTACAATGAGCAGTTCTTC.

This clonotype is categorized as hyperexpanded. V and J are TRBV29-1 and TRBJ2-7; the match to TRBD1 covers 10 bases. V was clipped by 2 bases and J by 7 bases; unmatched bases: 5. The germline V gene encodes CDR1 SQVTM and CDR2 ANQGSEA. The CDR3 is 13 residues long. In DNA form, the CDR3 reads TGCAGCGTTGAATTGGACAGGGGGTGGGAGCAGTACTTC. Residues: CSVELDRGWEQYF.

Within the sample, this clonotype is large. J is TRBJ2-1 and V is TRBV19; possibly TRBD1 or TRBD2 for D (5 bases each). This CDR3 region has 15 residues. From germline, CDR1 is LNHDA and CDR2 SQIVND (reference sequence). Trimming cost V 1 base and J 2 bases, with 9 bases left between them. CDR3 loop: CASSIVQGPYNEQFF. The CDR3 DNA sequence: TGTGCCAGTAGTATAGTTCAGGGACCCTACAATGAGCAGTTCTTC. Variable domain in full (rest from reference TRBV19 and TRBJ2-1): DGGITQSPKYLFRKEGQNVTLSCEQNLNHDAMYWYRQDPGQGLRLIYYSQIVNDFQKGDIAEGYSVSREKKESFPLTVTSAQKNPTAFYLCASSIVQGPYNEQFFGPGTRLTVL.

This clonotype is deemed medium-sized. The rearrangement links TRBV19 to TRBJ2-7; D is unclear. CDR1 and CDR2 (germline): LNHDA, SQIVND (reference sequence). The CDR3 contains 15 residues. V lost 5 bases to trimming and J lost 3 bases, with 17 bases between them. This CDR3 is CASSSARAPGYEQYF. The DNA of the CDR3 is TGTGCCAGTAGTTCCGCCCGGGCCCCAGGCTACGAGCAGTACTTC.

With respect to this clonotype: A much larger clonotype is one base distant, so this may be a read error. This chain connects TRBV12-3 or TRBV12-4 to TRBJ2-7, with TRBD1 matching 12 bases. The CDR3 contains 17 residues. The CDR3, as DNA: TGTGGCAGCTCCGGGACAGGGGGCTCATCGATTTCCTACGAGCAGTACTTC. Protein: CGSSGTGGSSISYEQYF.

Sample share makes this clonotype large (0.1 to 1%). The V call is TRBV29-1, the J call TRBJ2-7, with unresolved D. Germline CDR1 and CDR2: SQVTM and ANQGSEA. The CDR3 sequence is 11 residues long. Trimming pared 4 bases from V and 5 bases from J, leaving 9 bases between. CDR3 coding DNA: TGCAGCGTTGTAGTCAGTCACGAGCAGTACTTC. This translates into CSVVVSHEQYF.

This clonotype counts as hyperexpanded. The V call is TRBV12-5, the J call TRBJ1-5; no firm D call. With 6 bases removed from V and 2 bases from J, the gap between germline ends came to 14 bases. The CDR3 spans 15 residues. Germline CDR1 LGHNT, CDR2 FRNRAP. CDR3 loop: CASGSGWGGNQPQHF. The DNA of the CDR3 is TGTGCTAGTGGCTCCGGATGGGGTGGCAATCAGCCCCAGCATTTT.

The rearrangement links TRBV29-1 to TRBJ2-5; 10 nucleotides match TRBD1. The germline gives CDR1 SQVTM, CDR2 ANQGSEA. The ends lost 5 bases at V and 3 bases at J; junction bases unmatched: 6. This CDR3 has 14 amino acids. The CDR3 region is CSVFDRGREETQYF. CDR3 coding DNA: TGCAGCGTTTTCGACAGGGGGCGTGAAGAGACCCAGTACTTC.

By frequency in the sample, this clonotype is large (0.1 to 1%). The CDR3: CASSPRLSANEKLFF. The CDR3 coding sequence is TGTGCCAGCAGTCCCCGGTTGTCTGCTAATGAAAAACTGTTTTTT. The chain links TRBV28 to TRBJ1-4; D gene uncertain. The CDR3 runs 15 residues. Germline V gives CDR1 MDHEN, CDR2 SYDVKM. The V end lost 5 bases, the J end lost 3 bases, and 13 bases lay between the germline ends.

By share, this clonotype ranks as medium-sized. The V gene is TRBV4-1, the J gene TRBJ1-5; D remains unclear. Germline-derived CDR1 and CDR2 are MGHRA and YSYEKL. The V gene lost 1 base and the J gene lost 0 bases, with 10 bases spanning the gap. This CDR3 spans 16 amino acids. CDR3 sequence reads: CASSQGGIFSNQPQHF. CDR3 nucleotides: TGCGCCAGCAGCCAAGGCGGTATCTTTAGCAATCAGCCCCAGCATTTT.

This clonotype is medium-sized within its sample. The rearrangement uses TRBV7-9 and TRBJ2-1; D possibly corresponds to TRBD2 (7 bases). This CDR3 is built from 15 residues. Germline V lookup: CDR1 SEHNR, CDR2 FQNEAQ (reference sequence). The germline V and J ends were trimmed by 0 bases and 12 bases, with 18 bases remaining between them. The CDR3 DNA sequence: TGTGCCAGCAGCTTAGCGTTCTACAGGGAGGGACGGCAGTTCTTC. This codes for CASSLAFYREGRQFF.

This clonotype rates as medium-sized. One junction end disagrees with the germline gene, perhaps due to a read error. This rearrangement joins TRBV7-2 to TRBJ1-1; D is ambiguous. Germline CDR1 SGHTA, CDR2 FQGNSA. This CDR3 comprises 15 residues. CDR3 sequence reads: CASSPNLGKNTEASF. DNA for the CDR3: TGTGCCAGCAGCCCCAACTTAGGGAAGAACACTGAAGCTTCCTTT.

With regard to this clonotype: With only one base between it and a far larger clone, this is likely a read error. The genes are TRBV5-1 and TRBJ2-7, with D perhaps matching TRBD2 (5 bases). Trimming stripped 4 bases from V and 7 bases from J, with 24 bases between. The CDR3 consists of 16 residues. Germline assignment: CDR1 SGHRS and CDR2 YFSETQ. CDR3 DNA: TGCGCCAGCAGCCCGGAGGACGCTAGCTCCTACAATGAGCAGTACTTC. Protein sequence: CASSPEDASSYNEQYF.

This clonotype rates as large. Here the CDR3 DNA reads TGTGCCAGCAGCTTACTCGGGACGGGGAACTATGGCTACACCTTC. It encodes CASSLLGTGNYGYTF. This chain uses TRBV7-9 with TRBJ1-2, with a weak D call TRBD1 (5 bases). Germline CDR1 is SEHNR and CDR2 is FQNEAQ (reference sequence). CDR3 size: 15 residues. V lost 2 bases, J lost 2 bases, and 12 bases lay in between.

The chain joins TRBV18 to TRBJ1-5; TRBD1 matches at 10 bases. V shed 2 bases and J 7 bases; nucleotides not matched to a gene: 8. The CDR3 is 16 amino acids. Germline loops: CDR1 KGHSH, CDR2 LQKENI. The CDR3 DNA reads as TGTGCCAGCTCACCAGGATTTGACAGGGGGCGACAGCCCCAGCATTTT. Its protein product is CASSPGFDRGRQPQHF.

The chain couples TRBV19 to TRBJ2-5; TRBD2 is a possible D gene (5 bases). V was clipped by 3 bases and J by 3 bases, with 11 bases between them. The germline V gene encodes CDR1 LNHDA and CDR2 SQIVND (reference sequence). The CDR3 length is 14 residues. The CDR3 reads CASSIETTEETQYF. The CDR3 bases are TGTGCCAGTAGTATTGAGACTACCGAAGAGACCCAGTACTTC.

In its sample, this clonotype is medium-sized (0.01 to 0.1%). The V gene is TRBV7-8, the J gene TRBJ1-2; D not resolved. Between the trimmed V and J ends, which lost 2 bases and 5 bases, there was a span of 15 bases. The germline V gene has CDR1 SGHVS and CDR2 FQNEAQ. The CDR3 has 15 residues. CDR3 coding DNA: TGTGCCAGCAGCTTATCCAGCGATCCCACTTATGGCTACACCTTC. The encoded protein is CASSLSSDPTYGYTF. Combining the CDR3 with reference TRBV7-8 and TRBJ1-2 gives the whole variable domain GAGVSQSPRYKVAKRGQDVALRCDPISGHVSLFWYQQALGQGPEFLTYFQNEAQLDKSGLPSDRFFAERPEGSVSTLKIQRTQQEDSAVYLCASSLSSDPTYGYTFGSGTRLTVV.